Included here is one TCR beta chain sequence, with context. The antigen is not known. Only in-frame clones appear in the TCRdb table, and some are missing; sequencing was by immunoSEQ multiplex PCR. The sample consists of some 2,200 clones, about 71% of them appearing once. Tumor samples were taken before definitive surgery or chemotherapy. This specimen belongs to a study of high-grade serous ovarian cancer treatment subgroups. The overall study: Each sample yielded on average roughly 7,000 unique TCR beta rearrangements from more than 13,000 reads. Findings and limits, study-wide: CDR1 and CDR2 were left unanalyzed; analyses focused on CDR3. Different patients shared almost no repertoire; same-patient tumors shared about 0.11 to 0.85. Higher neoantigen levels went with greater TCR clonal relatedness.

The sample was tumor tissue. This receptor was taken from a human donor with high-grade serous ovarian cancer.

The CDR3 region is CASSQGHFLSGNTIYF. The CDR3 nucleotides are TGCGCCAGCAGCCAAGGACATTTCCTCTCTGGAAACACCATATATTTT. The J gene is TRBJ1-3, the V gene TRBV4-1; D unresolved. CDR3 length: 16 amino acids. Germline V lookup: CDR1 MGHRA, CDR2 YSYEKL. The V gene lost 1 base and the J gene lost 0 bases, with 10 bases spanning the gap.